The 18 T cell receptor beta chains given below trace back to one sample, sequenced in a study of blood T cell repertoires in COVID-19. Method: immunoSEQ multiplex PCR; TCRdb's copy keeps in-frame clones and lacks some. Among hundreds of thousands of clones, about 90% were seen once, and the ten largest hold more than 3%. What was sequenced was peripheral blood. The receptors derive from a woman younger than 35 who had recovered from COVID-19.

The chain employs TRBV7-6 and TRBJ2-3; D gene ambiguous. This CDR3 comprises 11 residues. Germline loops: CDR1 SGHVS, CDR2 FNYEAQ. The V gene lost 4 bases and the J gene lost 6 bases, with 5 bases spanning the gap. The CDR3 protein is CASSSEDTQYF. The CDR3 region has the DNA TGTGCCAGCAGCTCCGAGGATACGCAGTATTTT. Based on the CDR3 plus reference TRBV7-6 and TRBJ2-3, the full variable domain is GAGVSQSPRYKVTKRGQDVALRCDPISGHVSLYWYRQALGQGPEFLTYFNYEAQQDKSGLPNDRFSAERPEGSISTLTIQRTEQRDSAMYRCASSSEDTQYFGPGTRLTVL.

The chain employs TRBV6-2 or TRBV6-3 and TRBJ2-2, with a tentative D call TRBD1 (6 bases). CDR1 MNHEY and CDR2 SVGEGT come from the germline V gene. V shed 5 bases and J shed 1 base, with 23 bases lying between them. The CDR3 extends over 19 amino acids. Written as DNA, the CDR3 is TGTGCCAGCAGTAGAATCCCGGGACACGGTCTTCAGAACACCGGGGAGCTGTTTTTT. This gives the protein CASSRIPGHGLQNTGELFF.

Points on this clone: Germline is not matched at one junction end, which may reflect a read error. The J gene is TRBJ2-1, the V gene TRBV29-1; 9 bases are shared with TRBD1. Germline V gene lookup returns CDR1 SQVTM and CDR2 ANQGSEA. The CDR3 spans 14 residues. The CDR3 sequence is CSVEGTGSTNEQFF. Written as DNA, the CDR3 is TGCAGCGTCGAAGGGACAGGGTCCACAAATGAGCAGTTCTTC.

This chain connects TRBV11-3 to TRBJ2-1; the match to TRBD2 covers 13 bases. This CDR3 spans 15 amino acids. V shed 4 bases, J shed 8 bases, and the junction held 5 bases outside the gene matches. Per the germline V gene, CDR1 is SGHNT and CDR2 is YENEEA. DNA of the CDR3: TGTGCCAGCAGCTGGACTAGCGGGAGACTAGATGAGCAGTTCTTC. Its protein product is CASSWTSGRLDEQFF.

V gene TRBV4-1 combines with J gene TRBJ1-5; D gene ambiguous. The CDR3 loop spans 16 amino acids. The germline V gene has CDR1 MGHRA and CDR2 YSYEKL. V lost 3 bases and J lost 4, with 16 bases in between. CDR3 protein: CASSQFLRAENQPQHF. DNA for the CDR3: TGCGCCAGCAGCCAGTTTTTGCGGGCTGAGAATCAGCCCCAGCATTTT.

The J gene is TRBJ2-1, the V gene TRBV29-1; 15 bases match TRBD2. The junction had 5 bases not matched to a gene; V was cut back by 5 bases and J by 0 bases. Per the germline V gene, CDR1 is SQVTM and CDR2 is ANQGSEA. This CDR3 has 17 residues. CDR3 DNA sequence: TGCAGCGTTCGGACTAGCGGGAGGGGCTTCTCCTACAATGAGCAGTTCTTC. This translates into CSVRTSGRGFSYNEQFF.

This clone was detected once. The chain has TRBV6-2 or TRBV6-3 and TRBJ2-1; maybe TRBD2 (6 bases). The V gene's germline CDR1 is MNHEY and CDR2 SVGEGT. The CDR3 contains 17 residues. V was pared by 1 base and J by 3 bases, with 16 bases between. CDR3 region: CASSYLGGDFLYNEQFF. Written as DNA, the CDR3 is TGTGCCAGCAGTTACTTAGGAGGGGACTTCCTCTACAATGAGCAGTTCTTC.

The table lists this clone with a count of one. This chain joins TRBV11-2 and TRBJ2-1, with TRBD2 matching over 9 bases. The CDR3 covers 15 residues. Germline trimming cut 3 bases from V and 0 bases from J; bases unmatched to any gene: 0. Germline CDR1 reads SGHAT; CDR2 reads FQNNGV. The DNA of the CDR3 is TGTGCCAGCAGCTTTAGCGGGAGCTCCTACAATGAGCAGTTCTTC. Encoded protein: CASSFSGSSYNEQFF.

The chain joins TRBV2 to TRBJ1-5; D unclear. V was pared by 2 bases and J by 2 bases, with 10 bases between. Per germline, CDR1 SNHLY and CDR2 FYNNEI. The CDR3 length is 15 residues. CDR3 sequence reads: CASSEQIEGNQPQHF. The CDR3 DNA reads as TGTGCCAGCAGTGAACAAATAGAAGGCAATCAGCCCCAGCATTTT.

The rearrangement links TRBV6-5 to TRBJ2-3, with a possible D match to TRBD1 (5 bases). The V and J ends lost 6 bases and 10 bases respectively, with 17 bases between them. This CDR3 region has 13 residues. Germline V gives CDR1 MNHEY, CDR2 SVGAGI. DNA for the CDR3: TGTGCCAGCAGCCGACAAATTGGGGCTGCGCAGTATTTT. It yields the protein CASSRQIGAAQYF.

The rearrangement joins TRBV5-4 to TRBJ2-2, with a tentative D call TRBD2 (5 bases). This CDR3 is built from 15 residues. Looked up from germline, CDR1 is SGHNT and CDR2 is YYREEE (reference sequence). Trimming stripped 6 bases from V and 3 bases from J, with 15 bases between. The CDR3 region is CASTPSQADTGELFF. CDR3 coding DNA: TGTGCCAGCACCCCATCCCAAGCGGACACCGGGGAGCTGTTTTTT.

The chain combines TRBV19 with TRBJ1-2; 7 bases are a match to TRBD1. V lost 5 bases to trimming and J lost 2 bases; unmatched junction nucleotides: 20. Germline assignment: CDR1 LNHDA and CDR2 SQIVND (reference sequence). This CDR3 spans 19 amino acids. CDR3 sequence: CASSANLRGTDFINYGYTF. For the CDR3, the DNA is TGTGCCAGTAGTGCAAACCTTCGGGGGACAGACTTCATCAACTATGGCTACACCTTC.

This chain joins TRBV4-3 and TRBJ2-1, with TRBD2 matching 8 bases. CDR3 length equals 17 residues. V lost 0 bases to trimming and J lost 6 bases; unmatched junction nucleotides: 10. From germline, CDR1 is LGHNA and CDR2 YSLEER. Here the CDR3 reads CASSQDDGTRGSNEQFF. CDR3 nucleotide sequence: TGCGCCAGCAGCCAAGATGATGGGACTAGAGGCTCCAATGAGCAGTTCTTC.

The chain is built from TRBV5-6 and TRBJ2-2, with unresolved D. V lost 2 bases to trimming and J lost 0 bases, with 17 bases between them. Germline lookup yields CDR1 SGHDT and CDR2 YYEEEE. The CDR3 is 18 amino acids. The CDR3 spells CASSFYFLSETNTGELFF. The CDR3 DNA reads TGTGCCAGCAGCTTTTATTTTCTGTCCGAGACGAACACCGGGGAGCTGTTTTTT. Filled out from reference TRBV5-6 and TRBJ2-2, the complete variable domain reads DAGVTQSPTHLIKTRGQQVTLRCSPKSGHDTVSWYQQALGQGPQFIFQYYEEEERQRGNFPDRFSGHQFPNYSSELNVNALLLGDSALYLCASSFYFLSETNTGELFFGEGSRLTVL.

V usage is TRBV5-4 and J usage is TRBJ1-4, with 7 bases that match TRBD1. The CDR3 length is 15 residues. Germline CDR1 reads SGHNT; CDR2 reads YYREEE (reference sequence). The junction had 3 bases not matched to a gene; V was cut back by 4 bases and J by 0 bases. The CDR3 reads CASSQGGATNEKLFF. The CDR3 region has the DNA TGTGCCAGCAGCCAAGGGGGCGCAACTAATGAAAAACTGTTTTTT.

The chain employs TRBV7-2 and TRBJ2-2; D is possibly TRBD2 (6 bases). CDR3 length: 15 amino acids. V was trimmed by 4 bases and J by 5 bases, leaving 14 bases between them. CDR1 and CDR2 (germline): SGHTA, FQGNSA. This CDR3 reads CASSSGLHKTGELFF. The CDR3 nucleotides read TGTGCCAGCAGCTCGGGACTCCATAAAACCGGGGAGCTGTTTTTT. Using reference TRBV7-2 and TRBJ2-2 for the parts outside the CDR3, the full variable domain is GAGVSQSPSNKVTEKGKDVELRCDPISGHTALYWYRQSLGQGLEFLIYFQGNSAPDKSGLPSDRFSAERTGGSVSTLTIQRTQQEDSAVYLCASSSGLHKTGELFFGEGSRLTVL.

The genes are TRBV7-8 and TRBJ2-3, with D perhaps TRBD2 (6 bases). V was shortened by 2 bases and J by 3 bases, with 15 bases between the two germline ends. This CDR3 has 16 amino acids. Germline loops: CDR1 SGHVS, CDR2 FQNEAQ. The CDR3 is CASSLYEPGVTDTQYF. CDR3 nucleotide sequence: TGTGCCAGCAGCTTATATGAACCGGGAGTAACAGATACGCAGTATTTT.

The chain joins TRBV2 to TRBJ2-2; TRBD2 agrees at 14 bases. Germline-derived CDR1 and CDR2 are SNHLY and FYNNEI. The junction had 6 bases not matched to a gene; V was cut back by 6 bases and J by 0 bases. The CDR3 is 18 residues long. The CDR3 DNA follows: TGTGCCAGCAGGGGGACTAGCGGGAGATTGACGAACACCGGGGAGCTGTTTTTT. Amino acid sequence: CASRGTSGRLTNTGELFF.